A single sample gave rise to the 29 T cell receptor beta chains below, sequenced in a study of blood T cell repertoires in COVID-19. Produced via immunoSEQ multiplex PCR; TCRdb's table is partial and in-frame only. The sample shows around 250,000 clones, 80% to 90% of them seen only once. The sequenced sample was PBMCs or T cells enriched from blood (not recorded which). The origin of the receptors is a woman between 25 and 40 years old with acute COVID-19.

This clone is a singleton in its sample. The chain recombines TRBV3-1 (or the pseudogene TRBV3-2) with TRBJ2-3; 11 positions match TRBD2. The germline gives CDR1 LGHDT, CDR2 YNNKEL (reference sequence). J gave up 6 bases and V 3 bases, and 5 bases lay outside the gene matches. This CDR3 has 15 amino acids. Here the CDR3 reads CASSQVAGGRDTQYF. The CDR3 DNA reads TGTGCCAGCAGCCAGGTAGCGGGAGGGAGGGATACGCAGTATTTT.

The chain links TRBV29-1 to TRBJ2-7, with 7 bases aligning to TRBD2. The germline V gene has CDR1 SQVTM and CDR2 ANQGSEA. V shed 5 bases, J shed 3 bases, and the junction held 7 bases outside the gene matches. The CDR3 contains 13 residues. The CDR3 nucleotides are TGCAGCGTTAGTGGGAGGGAGATCTACGAGCAGTACTTC. Translated, it gives CSVSGREIYEQYF.

The V gene is TRBV5-1, the J gene TRBJ2-2, with D possibly TRBD1 on 6 matching bases. The CDR3 has 16 amino acids. With 1 base removed from V and 2 bases from J, the gap between germline ends came to 12 bases. Per germline, CDR1 SGHRS and CDR2 YFSETQ. The CDR3 nucleotides read TGCGCCAGCAGCTTGCATCCAGGGGATAACACCGGGGAGCTGTTTTTT. Its translation is CASSLHPGDNTGELFF.

This clone was seen only once. The V and J genes are TRBV27 and TRBJ2-3; D not certain. This CDR3 is 14 amino acids long. CDR1 and CDR2 from the germline V gene are MNHEY and SMNVEV (reference sequence). Trimming left V 10 bases short and J 7 bases short, with 21 bases between. The chain's CDR3 is CATSSLALTHTQYF. The CDR3 DNA reads as TGTGCCACCTCGTCGTTGGCCCTTACCCATACGCAGTATTTT.

This clone was counted a single time. The rearrangement uses TRBV14 and TRBJ2-1, with 7 bases aligning to TRBD2. The V segment lost 6 bases and the J segment 3 bases; nucleotides outside the gene matches: 14. Germline CDR1 SGHDN, CDR2 FVKESK. The CDR3 extends over 17 amino acids. Here the CDR3 reads CASRTGGGINVYNEQFF. Here the CDR3 DNA reads TGTGCCAGCAGGACGGGAGGCGGGATAAATGTCTACAATGAGCAGTTCTTC.

The rearrangement joins TRBV5-1 to TRBJ2-2; 9 positions agree with TRBD2. The trim removed 5 bases at V and 1 base at J, leaving 0 bases unmatched. Per germline, CDR1 SGHRS and CDR2 YFSETQ. The CDR3 has 14 amino acids. The CDR3 reads CASRLAGNTGELFF. CDR3 in DNA: TGCGCCAGCAGACTAGCGGGGAACACCGGGGAGCTGTTTTTT.

The CDR3 is CASSLKGPGLAAYEQYF. The CDR3 DNA sequence: TGTGCCAGCAGTTTAAAGGGTCCGGGACTAGCGGCCTACGAGCAGTACTTC. The chain links TRBV27 to TRBJ2-7, with TRBD2 identical over 11 bases. J lost 2 bases, V lost 2 bases, and 8 bases had no gene match. CDR3 length equals 17 residues. The germline gives CDR1 MNHEY, CDR2 SMNVEV (reference sequence).

The CDR3 spells CASRGQGGSNGYTF. CDR3 nucleotides: TGTGCCAGCAGGGGACAGGGAGGCTCCAATGGCTACACCTTC. The V call is TRBV25-1, the J call TRBJ1-2; 9 nucleotides agree with TRBD1. V lost 6 bases to trimming and J lost 6 bases; unmatched junction nucleotides: 8. The CDR3 covers 14 residues. CDR1 and CDR2 (germline): MGHDK, SYGVNS.

This clone was found once. This chain connects TRBV5-5 to TRBJ2-7, with unresolved D. Germline V lookup: CDR1 SGHKS, CDR2 YYEKEE (reference sequence). V shed 0 bases and J shed 3 bases, with 10 bases lying between them. This CDR3 contains 14 residues. The CDR3 nucleotides read TGTGCCAGCAGCTTGGCTGGCAAAGACTACGAGCAGTACTTC. Its translation: CASSLAGKDYEQYF.

The CDR3 reads CASSLTGVEQYF. The CDR3 DNA reads TGTGCCAGCAGTCTGACAGGCGTCGAGCAGTACTTC. The J gene is TRBJ2-7, the V gene TRBV5-6; weak D call: TRBD1 (6 bases). V was shortened by 5 bases and J by 6 bases, with 12 bases between the two germline ends. Germline CDR1 and CDR2: SGHDT and YYEEEE. The CDR3 loop spans 12 amino acids. Variable domain in full (rest from reference TRBV5-6 and TRBJ2-7): DAGVTQSPTHLIKTRGQQVTLRCSPKSGHDTVSWYQQALGQGPQFIFQYYEEEERQRGNFPDRFSGHQFPNYSSELNVNALLLGDSALYLCASSLTGVEQYFGPGTRLTVT.

V usage is TRBV15 and J usage is TRBJ1-4; D perhaps matches TRBD1 (5 bases). The CDR3 totals 17 residues. The germline V gene encodes CDR1 LNHNV and CDR2 YYDKDF (reference sequence). Trimming cost V 0 bases and J 7 bases, with 18 bases left between them. This chain's CDR3 is CATSRDLGGQGSEKLFF. The CDR3 nucleotides read TGTGCCACCAGCAGAGATTTGGGTGGGCAGGGAAGTGAAAAACTGTTTTTT.

This clone was detected a few times. The gene calls are TRBV10-3 and TRBJ1-4; no clear D. Germline assignment: CDR1 ENHRY and CDR2 SYGVKD. Trimming shortened V by 0 bases and J by 2 bases, and 7 bases separated the two germline ends. The CDR3 has 15 residues. The CDR3 loop reads CAISESRGTNEKLFF. CDR3 nucleotide sequence: TGTGCCATCAGTGAGTCGAGAGGGACTAATGAAAAACTGTTTTTT.

The CDR3: CASSREGEKLFF. The CDR3 region has the DNA TGTGCCAGCAGTCGGGAAGGTGAAAAACTGTTTTTT. The genes are TRBV27 and TRBJ1-4; D unclear. Germline CDR1 reads MNHEY; CDR2 reads SMNVEV (reference sequence). The CDR3 sequence is 12 residues long. The V gene lost 5 bases and the J gene lost 7 bases, with 8 bases spanning the gap.

Concerning this clone itself: Additional DNA sequences in this sample encode the identical CDR3. The V and J genes are TRBV9 and TRBJ2-1, with 7 bases that match TRBD2. The ends lost 0 bases at V and 4 bases at J; junction bases unmatched: 4. Per germline, CDR1 SGDLS and CDR2 YYNGEE. The CDR3 contains 15 residues. DNA for the CDR3: TGTGCCAGCAGCGTAGAATTAGCGGGTTACAATGAGCAGTTCTTC. Residues: CASSVELAGYNEQFF.

V usage is TRBV5-4 and J usage is TRBJ2-7, with 15 bases lining up with TRBD2. Germline values: CDR1 SGHNT, CDR2 YYREEE (reference sequence). V lost 3 bases and J lost 7; bases outside the gene matches: 8. This CDR3 spans 16 amino acids. CDR3 nucleotide sequence: TGTGCCAGCAGCTCCAACTCCGGGACTAGCGGGGGGGAGCAGTACTTC. Residues: CASSSNSGTSGGEQYF.

This clone was observed a handful of times. The chain employs TRBV9 and TRBJ1-1, with D uncertain. Germline V gene data show CDR1 as SGDLS and CDR2 as YYNGEE. V shed 4 bases and J shed 4 bases, with 11 bases lying between them. CDR3 size: 13 residues. In nucleotides, the CDR3 is TGTGCCAGCAGCTATGGGTCGGGCACTGAAGCTTTCTTT. Protein: CASSYGSGTEAFF.

The chain is built from TRBV28 and TRBJ1-3; 9 bases line up with TRBD1. There are 16 residues in the CDR3. V lost 7 bases, J lost 2 bases, and 9 bases stayed unmatched. Germline V gene data show CDR1 as MDHEN and CDR2 as SYDVKM. The chain's CDR3 is CASKGQGELAGNTIYF. CDR3 in DNA: TGTGCCAGCAAGGGACAGGGAGAATTGGCTGGAAACACCATATATTTT.

In its sample, this clone was seen once. The chain carries TRBV10-3 and TRBJ1-6; 7 nucleotides match TRBD1. The CDR3 has 14 residues. Trimming cost V 3 bases and J 9 bases; bases outside gene matches: 5. Germline values: CDR1 ENHRY, CDR2 SYGVKD. The CDR3 loop reads CAISEGQARSPLHF. CDR3 DNA: TGTGCCATCAGTGAAGGACAGGCGCGTTCACCCCTCCACTTT.

The genes are TRBV19 and TRBJ1-5; D unresolved. V was clipped by 9 bases and J by 5 bases, with 5 bases between them. The CDR3 spans 10 residues. Germline CDR1 is LNHDA and CDR2 is SQIVND (reference sequence). CDR3: CARVDQPQHF. DNA of the CDR3: TGTGCCAGAGTAGATCAGCCCCAGCATTTT. Using reference TRBV19 and TRBJ1-5 for the parts outside the CDR3, the full variable domain is DGGITQSPKYLFRKEGQNVTLSCEQNLNHDAMYWYRQDPGQGLRLIYYSQIVNDFQKGDIAEGYSVSREKKESFPLTVTSAQKNPTAFYLCARVDQPQHFGDGTRLSIL.

The V and J genes are TRBV2 and TRBJ2-3, with 10 bases identical to TRBD2. Germline lookup yields CDR1 SNHLY and CDR2 FYNNEI. V trimming: 0 bases; J trimming: 0 bases; junction bases outside the gene matches: 3. This CDR3 comprises 17 residues. Here the CDR3 DNA reads TGTGCCAGCAGTGAAGCGGGAGCGGGGGGGAGCACAGATACGCAGTATTTT. Protein: CASSEAGAGGSTDTQYF.

This CDR3 reads CASSRGTGELFF. The CDR3 DNA reads TGTGCCAGCAGCCGAGGAACCGGGGAGCTGTTTTTT. The V and J genes are TRBV5-6 and TRBJ2-2; D is unclear. Germline assignment: CDR1 SGHDT and CDR2 YYEEEE. The CDR3 spans 12 residues. V gave up 4 bases and J gave up 5 bases, with 6 bases separating them. Full variable domain (missing parts from reference TRBV5-6 and TRBJ2-2): DAGVTQSPTHLIKTRGQQVTLRCSPKSGHDTVSWYQQALGQGPQFIFQYYEEEERQRGNFPDRFSGHQFPNYSSELNVNALLLGDSALYLCASSRGTGELFFGEGSRLTVL.

V gene TRBV4-1 combines with J gene TRBJ1-1; D uncertain. The CDR3 has 13 residues. CDR1 is MGHRA, CDR2 YSYEKL, per germline. V lost 1 base, J lost 8 bases, and 11 bases lay in between. CDR3 sequence reads: CASSQGGRTEAFF. The CDR3 DNA reads TGCGCCAGCAGCCAAGGAGGGAGAACCGAAGCTTTCTTT.

This clone has a single count. This chain joins TRBV6-5 and TRBJ2-7, with 11 bases fitting TRBD2. This CDR3 has 14 residues. The V gene end was trimmed by 4 bases and the J gene end by 6 bases; junction bases not matched to a gene: 5. Germline V lookup: CDR1 MNHEY, CDR2 SVGAGI. CDR3 in amino acids: CASSSSLAGVEQYF. CDR3 nucleotides: TGTGCCAGCAGTTCGTCACTAGCGGGAGTCGAGCAGTACTTC.

The chain employs TRBV7-2 and TRBJ2-4, with D tentatively TRBD2 (6 bases). This CDR3 comprises 14 residues. The V end lost 5 bases, the J end lost 7 bases, and 15 bases lay between the germline ends. Germline CDR1 is SGHTA and CDR2 is FQGNSA. The CDR3: CASSQTGTWNIQYF. In DNA form, the CDR3 reads TGTGCCAGCAGCCAGACCGGGACTTGGAACATTCAGTACTTC.

This chain connects TRBV6-5 to TRBJ1-3; D is unclear. This CDR3 has 15 amino acids. Trimming shortened V by 2 bases and J by 0 bases, and 8 bases separated the two germline ends. Germline CDR1 is MNHEY and CDR2 is SVGAGI. CDR3 nucleotide sequence: TGTGCCAGCAGTTACGACGGGAACTCTGGAAACACCATATATTTT. This translates into CASSYDGNSGNTIYF.

The chain joins TRBV13 to TRBJ1-1; 8 bases fit TRBD1. V shed 5 bases, J shed 6 bases, and the junction held 8 bases outside the gene matches. CDR1 PRHDT and CDR2 FYEKMQ come from the germline V gene (reference sequence). This CDR3 spans 14 amino acids. The CDR3 region has the DNA TGTGCCAGCAGCGTCGACAGGGGAGGCCCTGAAGCTTTCTTT. This translates into CASSVDRGGPEAFF.

The genes are TRBV5-6 and TRBJ2-2; 7 bases align to TRBD2. The CDR3 extends over 16 amino acids. V lost 0 bases, J lost 3 bases, and 5 bases stayed unmatched. Germline V lookup: CDR1 SGHDT, CDR2 YYEEEE. CDR3 sequence (DNA): TGTGCCAGCAGCTTGGATGCGGGAGATCACACCGGGGAGCTGTTTTTT. Translated, it gives CASSLDAGDHTGELFF.

The chain is built from TRBV6-5 and TRBJ2-4; TRBD1 might be the D (5 bases). V was shortened by 6 bases and J by 0 bases, with 12 bases between the two germline ends. The CDR3 extends over 15 amino acids. The germline V gene encodes CDR1 MNHEY and CDR2 SVGAGI. As DNA, the CDR3 is TGTGCCAGCAGCAAGGGGATAGGAGCCAAAAACATTCAGTACTTC. Amino acids: CASSKGIGAKNIQYF.

The V gene is TRBV27, the J gene TRBJ1-6; D is ambiguous. CDR1 is MNHEY, CDR2 SMNVEV, per germline (reference sequence). The CDR3 is 13 residues long. Between the trimmed V and J ends, which lost 0 bases and 8 bases, there was a span of 5 bases. CDR3: CASSLSPDSPLHF. DNA of the CDR3: TGTGCCAGCAGTTTATCGCCGGATTCACCCCTCCACTTT.